This entry lists 18 T cell receptor beta chains sequenced from one sample in a study of blood T cell repertoires in COVID-19. The table came from immunoSEQ multiplex PCR; TCRdb's copy has only in-frame clones and leaves some out. The table has around 19,000 clones, about nine tenths seen once. Material: peripheral blood. The receptor set was obtained from a man between 65 and 79 years old with active COVID-19.

The chain carries TRBV9 and TRBJ2-7; 8 nucleotides match TRBD2. The V gene end was trimmed by 2 bases and the J gene end by 7 bases; junction bases not matched to a gene: 5. Per germline, CDR1 SGDLS and CDR2 YYNGEE. CDR3 length: 13 residues. The CDR3 loop reads CASSVSPSGEQYF. CDR3 DNA sequence: TGTGCCAGCAGCGTTAGCCCTAGCGGGGAGCAGTACTTC.

The V and J genes are TRBV2 and TRBJ1-1; D is unclear. This CDR3 contains 11 residues. Germline CDR1 and CDR2: SNHLY and FYNNEI. V was pared by 6 bases and J by 7 bases, with 9 bases between. The CDR3 sequence is CASSYEFEAFF. DNA of the CDR3: TGTGCCAGCAGCTACGAGTTTGAAGCTTTCTTT.

The rearrangement joins TRBV6-6 to TRBJ2-2, with D hard to call. The CDR3 totals 13 residues. From germline, CDR1 is MNHNY and CDR2 SVGAGI (reference sequence). With 0 bases removed from V and 6 bases from J, the gap between germline ends came to 5 bases. CDR3 sequence reads: CASSYSSAGELFF. CDR3 nucleotides: TGTGCCAGCAGTTACTCGTCGGCCGGGGAGCTGTTTTTT.

The CDR3 sequence is CASTPSNSPLHF. CDR3 nucleotides: TGTGCCAGCACCCCCTCTAATTCACCCCTCCACTTT. The V call is TRBV2, the J call TRBJ1-6, with D unclear. The CDR3 consists of 12 residues. Germline V lookup: CDR1 SNHLY, CDR2 FYNNEI. With 7 bases removed from V and 6 bases from J, the gap between germline ends came to 7 bases.

The chain couples TRBV19 to TRBJ2-1, with D perhaps matching TRBD2 (7 bases). The CDR3 is 17 residues long. Deletions cut 1 base from V and 4 bases from J, with 17 bases between. Germline V gene lookup returns CDR1 LNHDA and CDR2 SQIVND (reference sequence). The CDR3 sequence: CASSIGPKRGGYNEQFF. The CDR3 DNA sequence: TGTGCCAGTAGTATAGGTCCGAAAAGGGGGGGTTACAATGAGCAGTTCTTC.

This sequence joins TRBV28 and TRBJ1-4; 7 nucleotides agree with TRBD1. With 5 bases clipped from V and 3 bases from J, the junction kept 9 bases outside the gene matches. This CDR3 is built from 16 residues. Germline loops: CDR1 MDHEN, CDR2 SYDVKM. The CDR3 nucleotides are TGTGCCAGCAGTCCCCGACAGGGATCGGCTAATGAAAAACTGTTTTTT. Protein product: CASSPRQGSANEKLFF.

This clone occurred once. The gene calls are TRBV5-5 and TRBJ1-1; TRBD1 matches at 11 bases. The CDR3 has 15 residues. Germline V gene data show CDR1 as SGHKS and CDR2 as YYEKEE (reference sequence). The J segment lost 3 bases and the V segment lost 2 bases, leaving 3 bases of the junction unmatched. Written as DNA, the CDR3 is TGTGCCAGCAGCTTCCGGGACAGGGGGGACACTGAAGCTTTCTTT. This gives the protein CASSFRDRGDTEAFF.

The genes are TRBV11-2 and TRBJ2-3, with 9 bases that match TRBD2. With 0 bases clipped from V and 7 bases from J, the junction kept 5 bases outside the gene matches. The CDR3 loop spans 15 amino acids. Germline lookup yields CDR1 SGHAT and CDR2 FQNNGV. Here the CDR3 reads CASSLERGGLNTQYF. The CDR3 DNA is TGTGCCAGCAGCTTAGAGCGGGGGGGTTTAAATACGCAGTATTTT.

A remark on this clone: An end of the junction does not agree with germline; a read error may underlie this. The chain combines TRBV7-2 with TRBJ1-2; D unclear. CDR3 length: 13 amino acids. Germline CDR1 reads SGHTA; CDR2 reads FQGNSA. CDR3 residues: CASSLALARTANF. Written as DNA, the CDR3 is TGTGCCAGCAGCTTAGCTTTAGCGCGCACAGCAAACTTC.

The V call is TRBV7-9, the J call TRBJ2-5; D remains ambiguous. V lost 2 bases and J 5 bases, leaving 6 bases between the germline ends. CDR1 and CDR2 from the germline V gene are SEHNR and FQNEAQ (reference sequence). The CDR3 covers 12 residues. As DNA, the CDR3 is TGTGCCAGCAGCTTATCTCGGGAGACCCAGTACTTC. As protein: CASSLSRETQYF.

This chain uses TRBV6-2 or TRBV6-3 with TRBJ2-2; 7 bases match TRBD1. The CDR3 has 15 residues. Germline values: CDR1 MNHEY, CDR2 SVGEGT. J lost 2 bases, V lost 4 bases, and 4 bases had no gene match. The CDR3 loop reads CASSLGQSNTGELFF. The CDR3 region has the DNA TGTGCCAGCAGTTTGGGACAGAGTAACACCGGGGAGCTGTTTTTT.

This clone appeared a single time. This CDR3 reads CASSLSTRWGGLAKNIQYF. DNA for the CDR3: TGTGCCAGCAGTTTATCGACTAGATGGGGTGGTCTAGCCAAAAACATTCAGTACTTC. The genes are TRBV27 and TRBJ2-4; TRBD2 might be the D (6 bases). V lost 0 bases to trimming and J lost 0 bases, with 18 bases between them. This CDR3 has 19 residues. CDR1 is MNHEY, CDR2 SMNVEV, per germline (reference sequence).

The genes are TRBV9 and TRBJ2-1; perhaps TRBD2 as D (6 bases). Germline V gene sequence: CDR1 SGDLS, CDR2 YYNGEE. Trimming pared 0 bases from V and 4 bases from J, leaving 17 bases between. The CDR3 runs to 17 residues. For the CDR3, the DNA is TGTGCCAGCAGCGTAGGAGGCGGGGCGGGGCAGTACAATGAGCAGTTCTTC. Encoded protein: CASSVGGGAGQYNEQFF.

This clone was seen a few times. The gene calls are TRBV7-2 and TRBJ2-7; 11 nucleotides align to TRBD1. This CDR3 is 15 amino acids long. The V and J ends lost 6 bases and 4 bases, in that order; junction bases with no gene match: 8. In germline, CDR1 is SGHTA, CDR2 FQGNSA. CDR3 in DNA: TGTGCCAGCAGGTGGGACAGGGGGAACTCTTACGAGCAGTACTTC. Its translation is CASRWDRGNSYEQYF.

The rearrangement uses TRBV2 and TRBJ2-7; 15 bases fit TRBD2. The CDR3 consists of 15 residues. V was pared by 6 bases and J by 7 bases, with 7 bases of the junction left unmatched. Germline-derived CDR1 and CDR2 are SNHLY and FYNNEI. CDR3 DNA: TGTGCCAGCAGGGGGGGACTAGCGGGAGGTTATGAGCAGTACTTC. It is translated as CASRGGLAGGYEQYF.

The chain is built from TRBV7-2 and TRBJ2-2, with a weak D call TRBD1 (5 bases). The CDR3 loop spans 14 amino acids. V dropped 3 bases and J dropped 4 bases, with 9 bases sitting between them. Germline loops: CDR1 SGHTA, CDR2 FQGNSA. CDR3 region: CASSFQGPTGELFF. The DNA of the CDR3 is TGTGCCAGCAGCTTTCAGGGTCCCACCGGGGAGCTGTTTTTT.

This rearrangement joins TRBV5-4 to TRBJ1-1; D remains unclear. Germline CDR1 is SGHNT and CDR2 is YYREEE (reference sequence). Trimming removed 4 bases at V and 1 base at J, with 11 bases between. The CDR3 totals 14 residues. The CDR3 region has the DNA TGTGCCAGCAGCCCGCAGACGGGGAACACTGAAGCTTTCTTT. It specifies CASSPQTGNTEAFF. Full variable domain (outside the CDR3, taken from reference TRBV5-4 and TRBJ1-1): ETGVTQSPTHLIKTRGQQVTLRCSSQSGHNTVSWYQQALGQGPQFIFQYYREEENGRGNFPPRFSGLQFPNYSSELNVNALELDDSALYLCASSPQTGNTEAFFGQGTRLTVV.

This chain joins TRBV29-1 and TRBJ2-3, with a tentative D call TRBD1 (5 bases). CDR1 SQVTM and CDR2 ANQGSEA come from the germline V gene. The CDR3 spans 12 residues. V was cut by 4 bases and J by 2 bases, with 7 bases left in between. This CDR3 is CSVATVTDTQYF. CDR3 bases: TGCAGCGTTGCGACAGTCACAGATACGCAGTATTTT.